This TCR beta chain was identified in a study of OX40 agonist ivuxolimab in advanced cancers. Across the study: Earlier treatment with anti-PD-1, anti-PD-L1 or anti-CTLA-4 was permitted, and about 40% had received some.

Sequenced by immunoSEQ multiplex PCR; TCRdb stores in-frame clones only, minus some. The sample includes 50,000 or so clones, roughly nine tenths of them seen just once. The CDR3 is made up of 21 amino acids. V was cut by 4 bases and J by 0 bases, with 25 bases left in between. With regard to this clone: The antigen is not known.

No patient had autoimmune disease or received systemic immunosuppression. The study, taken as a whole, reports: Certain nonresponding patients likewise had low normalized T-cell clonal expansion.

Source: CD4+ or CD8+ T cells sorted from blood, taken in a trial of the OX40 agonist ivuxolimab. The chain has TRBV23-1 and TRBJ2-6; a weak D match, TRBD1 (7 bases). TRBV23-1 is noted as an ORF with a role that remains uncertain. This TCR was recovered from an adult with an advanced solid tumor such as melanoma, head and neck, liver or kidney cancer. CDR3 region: CASSRGDKTGPKYSGANVLTF. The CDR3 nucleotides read TGCGCCAGCAGTCGGGGGGATAAGACAGGGCCTAAATACTCTGGGGCCAACGTCCTGACTTTC.